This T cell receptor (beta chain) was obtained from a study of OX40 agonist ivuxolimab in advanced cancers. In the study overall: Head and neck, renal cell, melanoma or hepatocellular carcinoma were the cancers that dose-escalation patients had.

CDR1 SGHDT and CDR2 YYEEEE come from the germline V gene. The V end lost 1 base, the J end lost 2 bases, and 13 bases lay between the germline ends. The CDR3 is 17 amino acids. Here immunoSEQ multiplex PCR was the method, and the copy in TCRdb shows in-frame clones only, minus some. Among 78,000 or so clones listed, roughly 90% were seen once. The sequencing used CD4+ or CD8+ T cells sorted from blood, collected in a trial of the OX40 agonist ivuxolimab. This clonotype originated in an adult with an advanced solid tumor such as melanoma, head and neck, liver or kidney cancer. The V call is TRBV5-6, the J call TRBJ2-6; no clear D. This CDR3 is CASSLRILETGANVLTF. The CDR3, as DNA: TGTGCCAGCAGCTTGAGAATTCTGGAGACTGGGGCCAACGTCCTGACTTTC.